Listed below are T cell receptor beta chains from one sample, sequenced in a study of blood T cell repertoires in COVID-19. Here immunoSEQ multiplex PCR was the method, and the copy in TCRdb shows in-frame clones only, minus some. The sample gives hundreds of thousands of clones, around 85% of which show up once; 3.1% is in the top ten. The sequenced sample was PBMCs or T cells enriched from blood (not recorded which). The receptors were gathered from a woman aged 50 to 60 in a cohort exposed to, infected with or recovered from COVID-19 (not recorded which). Each CDR3 is given with its conserved first and last residue. A D gene is named only where the DNA matches it firmly. The size field is filled for only some rows; it gives once, few, many or a size class.

D: TRBD1; V: TRBV28; J: TRBJ2-5; size: few; CDR3: CASLAGQAGETQYF; DNA: TGTGCCAGCTTAGCCGGACAGGCCGGGGAGACCCAGTACTTC
D: TRBD1; V: TRBV25-1; J: TRBJ2-5; size: -; CDR3: CASTPGQGVAETQYF; DNA: TGTGCCAGTACTCCGGGACAGGGGGTTGCGGAGACCCAGTACTTC
D: TRBD2; V: TRBV11-1; J: TRBJ2-5; size: -; CDR3: CASSSGLAETQYF; DNA: TGTGCCAGCAGCTCCGGACTAGCAGAGACCCAGTACTTC
D: TRBD2; V: TRBV11-3; J: TRBJ2-1; size: -; CDR3: CASSLISGGGNEQFF; DNA: TGTGCCAGCAGCTTGATTAGCGGGGGTGGGAATGAGCAGTTCTTC
D: TRBD1; V: TRBV6-2/TRBV6-3; J: TRBJ1-2; size: -; CDR3: CASSGSNRGGGYTF; DNA: TGTGCCAGCAGTGGATCCAACAGGGGCGGAGGCTACACCTTC
D: -; V: TRBV4-1; J: TRBJ2-5; size: -; CDR3: CASSQVARGLETQYF; DNA: TGCGCCAGCAGCCAAGTCGCGCGGGGGCTGGAGACCCAGTACTTC
D: TRBD1; V: TRBV5-4; J: TRBJ1-3; size: -; CDR3: CASSLEPTGVHTIYF; DNA: TGTGCCAGCAGCTTGGAACCCACAGGGGTCCACACCATATATTTT
D: -; V: TRBV5-1; J: TRBJ2-3; size: once; CDR3: CASSSLVADTQYF; DNA: TGCGCCAGCAGCTCACTAGTAGCAGATACGCAGTATTTT
D: -; V: TRBV5-1; J: TRBJ1-1; size: -; CDR3: CASSFQGTEAFF; DNA: TGCGCCAGCAGCTTCCAGGGGACTGAAGCTTTCTTT
D: -; V: TRBV7-9; J: TRBJ2-5; size: -; CDR3: CASREKTQYF; DNA: TGTGCCAGCCGCGAAAAGACCCAGTACTTC
D: TRBD2; V: TRBV3-1/TRBV3-2; J: TRBJ2-5; size: -; CDR3: CASSADSLAGVQETQYF; DNA: TGTGCCAGCAGTGCCGATTCATTAGCGGGGGTCCAAGAGACCCAGTACTTC
D: -; V: TRBV6-6; J: TRBJ1-1; size: -; CDR3: CASSPAGGSAEAFF; DNA: TGTGCCAGCAGCCCCGCCGGAGGGAGCGCTGAAGCTTTCTTT
D: -; V: TRBV5-1; J: TRBJ1-4; size: -; CDR3: CASSLDGHLATNEKLFF; DNA: TGCGCCAGCAGCTTGGACGGTCATCTTGCAACTAATGAAAAACTGTTTTTT
D: -; V: TRBV12-3/TRBV12-4; J: TRBJ2-1; size: -; CDR3: CASSFSRGNEQFF; DNA: TGTGCCAGCAGTTTTTCCCGGGGCAATGAGCAGTTCTTC
D: -; V: TRBV4-1; J: TRBJ1-2; size: -; CDR3: CASSPRGQGNYGYTF; DNA: TGCGCCAGCAGCCCCCGTGGCCAGGGGAACTATGGCTACACCTTC
D: -; V: TRBV10-2; J: TRBJ2-7; size: -; CDR3: CASTTSDSPYEQYF; DNA: TGCGCCAGCACCACCTCGGACAGCCCTTACGAGCAGTACTTC
D: TRBD2; V: TRBV19; J: TRBJ2-3; size: -; CDR3: CASSAGQAGGHVAQYF; DNA: TGTGCCAGTAGTGCCGGTCAAGCGGGGGGCCACGTCGCGCAGTATTTT
D: -; V: TRBV10-3; J: TRBJ1-6; size: -; CDR3: CAISELNSPLHF; DNA: TGTGCCATCAGTGAACTCAATTCACCCCTCCACTTT
D: TRBD1; V: TRBV7-2; J: TRBJ1-5; size: -; CDR3: CASSQTGIGNQPQHF; DNA: TGTGCCAGCAGCCAGACAGGGATCGGCAATCAGCCCCAGCATTTT
D: TRBD1; V: TRBV28; J: TRBJ2-2; size: -; CDR3: CASDDKGTGGSGELFF; DNA: TGTGCCAGCGATGATAAGGGGACAGGGGGCTCCGGGGAGCTGTTTTTT
D: -; V: TRBV18; J: TRBJ1-2; size: medium-sized; CDR3: CASSPYRYTMRGYGYTF; DNA: TGTGCCAGCTCACCTTATCGGTATACGATGCGAGGCTATGGCTACACCTTC
D: TRBD1; V: TRBV5-4; J: TRBJ1-2; size: -; CDR3: CASSLATGGRGYTF; DNA: TGTGCCAGCAGCTTGGCCACAGGGGGAAGGGGCTACACCTTC
D: -; V: TRBV5-1; J: TRBJ1-1; size: -; CDR3: CASTSGLRGGEAFF; DNA: TGCGCCAGCACCTCGGGCCTTAGAGGAGGTGAAGCTTTCTTT
D: TRBD1; V: TRBV28; J: TRBJ1-2; size: -; CDR3: CASSVSVGTGNYGYTF; DNA: TGTGCCAGCAGTGTAAGCGTTGGGACAGGGAACTATGGCTACACCTTC
D: TRBD2; V: TRBV12-3/TRBV12-4; J: TRBJ2-2; size: -; CDR3: CASTSGGGGELFF; DNA: TGTGCCAGCACGAGCGGGGGAGGCGGGGAGCTGTTTTTT
D: -; V: TRBV2; J: TRBJ2-7; size: -; CDR3: CASRRSSYEQYF; DNA: TGTGCCAGCAGACGTAGCTCCTACGAGCAGTACTTC